These 3 T cell receptor beta chains originate from one sample sequenced in a study of shared clonotypes between healthy human individuals. The protocol was immunoSEQ multiplex PCR, while the TCRdb copy is restricted to in-frame clones and leaves out a portion. The sample consists of about 2.5 million clones, around 93% of them appearing once. The specimen sequenced was naive CD4+ T cells from PBMCs. As to subset: CD45RA+ positively selected. These receptors originate from a man aged 18 to 35 in good health. Some clones in this sample may be carry-over from other donors' samples.

The V gene is TRBV5-1, the J gene TRBJ2-5; tentatively, D is TRBD1 or TRBD2 (5 bases each). In germline, CDR1 is SGHRS, CDR2 YFSETQ. The CDR3 runs to 14 residues. Trimming took off 1 base at V and 2 bases at J, with 9 bases between the two ends. CDR3 sequence: CASSLMGTQETQYF. CDR3 nucleotide sequence: TGCGCCAGCAGCTTGATGGGGACGCAAGAGACCCAGTACTTC.

The J gene is TRBJ1-5, the V gene TRBV28; D possibly corresponds to TRBD1 (5 bases). V was shortened by 7 bases and J by 5 bases, with 21 bases between the two germline ends. From germline, CDR1 is MDHEN and CDR2 SYDVKM. The CDR3 runs to 16 residues. The CDR3 protein is CASIFSGQGVDQPQHF. The CDR3 DNA reads TGTGCCAGCATATTTTCGGGGCAGGGAGTGGATCAGCCCCAGCATTTT.

The chain has TRBV28 and TRBJ1-2; TRBD1 agrees at 7 bases. CDR1 is MDHEN and CDR2 is SYDVKM in the germline V gene. The CDR3 loop spans 14 amino acids. V dropped 6 bases and J dropped 3; count of bases not matched to a gene: 7. CDR3 DNA sequence: TGTGCCAGCAGCTTCCGACAGGGATACTATGGCTACACCTTC. Translating gives CASSFRQGYYGYTF.